Each of the 32 T cell receptor beta chains below was sequenced from the same sample in a study of a mutant IDH1 vaccine in newly diagnosed glioma. Stated time point: baseline, week 1 (first vaccination visit). Treatment: pre-vaccination baseline after standard-of-care therapy. Libraries were prepared by immunoSEQ multiplex PCR; TCRdb keeps only in-frame clonotypes and omits some of them. Found here are about 88,000 clones, about four fifths of them singletons; the top ten hold 5% to 5.5%. Here the sequenced sample was PBMCs, taken from a glioma patient treated with radiotherapy, temozolomide or both. The receptors were gathered from a man aged 35-49 years with glioma. Some clones in this sample may be carry-over from other donors' samples.

V and J are TRBV13 and TRBJ1-5, with 8 nucleotides matching TRBD1. This CDR3 comprises 15 residues. The J segment lost 6 bases and the V segment lost 4 bases, leaving 8 bases of the junction unmatched. Germline V gene data show CDR1 as PRHDT and CDR2 as FYEKMQ (reference sequence). CDR3 in DNA: TGTGCCAGCAGCTCCCGACAGGGGCAAGCTCAGCCCCAGCATTTT. It yields the protein CASSSRQGQAQPQHF.

This chain joins TRBV30 and TRBJ1-5, with D uncertain. V lost 2 bases to trimming and J lost 3 bases, with 11 bases between them. The CDR3 has 14 amino acids. The germline V gene has CDR1 GTSNPN and CDR2 SVGIG (reference sequence). CDR3 region: CAWSTRGVNQPQHF. CDR3 coding DNA: TGTGCCTGGAGTACCCGAGGAGTCAATCAGCCCCAGCATTTT. Supplemented by reference TRBV30 and TRBJ1-5, the full variable domain reads SQTIHQWPATLVQPVGSPLSLECTVEGTSNPNLYWYRQAAGRGLQLLFYSVGIGQISSEVPQNLSASRPQDRQFILSSKKLLLSDSGFYLCAWSTRGVNQPQHFGDGTRLSIL.

V usage is TRBV6-5 and J usage is TRBJ2-2, with D possibly matching TRBD2 (7 bases). V was trimmed by 9 bases and J by 1 base, leaving 12 bases between them. CDR1 MNHEY and CDR2 SVGAGI come from the germline V gene. The CDR3 length is 14 residues. CDR3 DNA: TGTGCCAGTGCGGGGGCCGGGAACACCGGGGAGCTGTTTTTT. Protein product: CASAGAGNTGELFF.

The V and J genes are TRBV30 and TRBJ1-3; D perhaps matches TRBD1 (5 bases). This CDR3 comprises 12 residues. With 5 bases removed from V and 7 bases from J, the gap between germline ends came to 12 bases. From germline, CDR1 is GTSNPN and CDR2 SVGIG (reference sequence). The DNA of the CDR3 is TGTGCCTGGGATCCCGCAGGGAACACCATATATTTT. As protein: CAWDPAGNTIYF.

This chain joins TRBV9 and TRBJ2-3; D uncertain. Germline V gives CDR1 SGDLS, CDR2 YYNGEE. The CDR3 is 17 residues long. Trimming removed 3 bases from V and 5 bases from J, with 22 bases in between. DNA for the CDR3: TGTGCCAGCAGCGCCCCCTGGGGTCACCCCCTGGGAGATACGCAGTATTTT. Translation: CASSAPWGHPLGDTQYF.

This chain connects TRBV18 to TRBJ1-1; the match to TRBD1 covers 8 bases. The CDR3 contains 14 residues. Trimming at V came to 5 bases and at J to 6 bases, leaving 8 bases not matched to a gene. The germline V gene has CDR1 KGHSH and CDR2 LQKENI. CDR3 sequence (DNA): TGTGCCAGCTCATCGACAGGGGTCGATGCTGAAGCTTTCTTT. It is translated as CASSSTGVDAEAFF.

V usage is TRBV1 and J usage is TRBJ1-1; TRBD1, the D gene given by the table, was not confirmed from the DNA. TRBV1 constitutes a pseudogene. This CDR3 spans 14 amino acids. Written as DNA, the CDR3 is TGCACCAGCAGCCTCACAGGGGCGAACACTGAAGCTTTCTTT. Translation gives CTSSLTGANTEAFF.

This rearrangement joins TRBV5-1 to TRBJ1-3, with unresolved D. Germline V gene data show CDR1 as SGHRS and CDR2 as YFSETQ. V was pared by 0 bases and J by 2 bases, with 6 bases between. This CDR3 comprises 14 residues. CDR3 region: CASSLDQTGNTIYF. The CDR3 nucleotides read TGCGCCAGCAGCTTGGATCAGACTGGAAACACCATATATTTT. The complete variable domain, with remaining parts taken from reference TRBV5-1 and TRBJ1-3, reads KAGVTQTPRYLIKTRGQQVTLSCSPISGHRSVSWYQQTPGQGLQFLFEYFSETQRNKGNFPGRFSGRQFSNSRSEMNVSTLELGDSALYLCASSLDQTGNTIYFGEGSWLTVV.

The rearrangement uses TRBV5-4 and TRBJ2-1; TRBD1 is a possible D gene (5 bases). The CDR3 spans 14 residues. V was pared by 7 bases and J by 7 bases, with 18 bases between. Germline V gives CDR1 SGHNT, CDR2 YYREEE (reference sequence). The chain's CDR3 is CASSRPQQANEQFF. For the CDR3, the DNA is TGTGCCAGCTCTCGCCCCCAACAGGCGAATGAGCAGTTCTTC.

The V call is TRBV6-5, the J call TRBJ1-5; D gene unclear. The CDR3 is 12 residues long. Germline CDR1 is MNHEY and CDR2 is SVGAGI. With 5 bases removed from V and 5 bases from J, the gap between germline ends came to 7 bases. CDR3 nucleotides: TGTGCCAGCAGTGACGGTTATCAGCCCCAGCATTTT. Translated: CASSDGYQPQHF.

The chain has TRBV30 and TRBJ1-1; no firm D call. This CDR3 is built from 12 residues. CDR1 is GTSNPN and CDR2 is SVGIG in the germline V gene (reference sequence). V lost 4 bases and J lost 1, with 7 bases in between. DNA for the CDR3: TGTGCCTGGAATCCAAGGAACACTGAAGCTTTCTTT. Translating gives CAWNPRNTEAFF.

This sequence joins TRBV19 and TRBJ2-5; D remains unclear. Trimming pared 4 bases from V and 5 bases from J, leaving 17 bases between. The CDR3 runs to 15 residues. Germline CDR1 and CDR2: LNHDA and SQIVND (reference sequence). This chain's CDR3 is CASSTITPTGETQYF. In DNA form, the CDR3 reads TGTGCCAGTAGTACTATCACCCCCACTGGGGAGACCCAGTACTTC. Together with reference TRBV19 and TRBJ2-5, the CDR3 gives the full variable domain: DGGITQSPKYLFRKEGQNVTLSCEQNLNHDAMYWYRQDPGQGLRLIYYSQIVNDFQKGDIAEGYSVSREKKESFPLTVTSAQKNPTAFYLCASSTITPTGETQYFGPGTRLLVL.

The J gene is TRBJ2-1, the V gene TRBV4-1; a weak D match, TRBD1 (5 bases). Trimming shortened V by 4 bases and J by 1 base, and 14 bases separated the two germline ends. This CDR3 spans 16 amino acids. Germline V gene data show CDR1 as MGHRA and CDR2 as YSYEKL. CDR3 protein: CASSLRQSLSYNEQFF. CDR3 sequence (DNA): TGCGCCAGCAGCCTAAGACAGAGCCTATCCTACAATGAGCAGTTCTTC.

V usage is TRBV7-9 and J usage is TRBJ1-1; D may be TRBD1 (5 bases). With 3 bases removed from V and 5 bases from J, the gap between germline ends came to 10 bases. Per the germline V gene, CDR1 is SEHNR and CDR2 is FQNEAQ (reference sequence). The CDR3 is 13 residues long. Written as DNA, the CDR3 is TGTGCCAGCAGCTTGGGGGGGAGGACTGAAGCTTTCTTT. Protein sequence: CASSLGGRTEAFF.

This chain connects TRBV7-8 to TRBJ2-7; D might be TRBD1 (6 bases). The CDR3 consists of 13 residues. Deletions cut 2 bases from V and 3 bases from J, with 8 bases between. The germline CDR1 and CDR2 sequences are SGHVS and FQNEAQ. The CDR3 loop reads CASSLLDSYEQYF. DNA for the CDR3: TGTGCCAGCAGCTTACTGGACAGCTACGAGCAGTACTTC.

The V and J genes are TRBV6-6 and TRBJ2-3; TRBD2 matches 7 bases. V lost 2 bases to trimming and J lost 2 bases; unmatched junction nucleotides: 4. This CDR3 comprises 15 residues. Germline-derived CDR1 and CDR2 are MNHNY and SVGAGI (reference sequence). DNA for the CDR3: TGTGCCAGCAGTTACGTGCTAGCGGTCACAGATACGCAGTATTTT. This gives the protein CASSYVLAVTDTQYF.

In its sample, this clone was seen once. The chain carries TRBV2 and TRBJ1-6, with a possible D match to TRBD1 (5 bases). Germline CDR1 SNHLY, CDR2 FYNNEI. The length of the CDR3 is 15 residues. V was shortened by 5 bases and J by 4 bases, with 12 bases between the two germline ends. The DNA of the CDR3 is TGTGCCAGCAGTCCTATTGACAGTTATAATTCACCCCTCCACTTT. It encodes CASSPIDSYNSPLHF. The full variable domain, in which reference TRBV2 and TRBJ1-6 provide the parts outside the CDR3, is EPEVTQTPSHQVTQMGQEVILRCVPISNHLYFYWYRQILGQKVEFLVSFYNNEISEKSEIFDDQFSVERPDGSNFTLKIRSTKLEDSAMYFCASSPIDSYNSPLHFGNGTRLTVT.

The chain links TRBV5-1 to TRBJ2-7; 14 positions agree with TRBD2. Trimming removed 4 bases from V and 0 bases from J; junction bases left unmatched: 6. The CDR3 runs to 17 residues. Germline lookup yields CDR1 SGHRS and CDR2 YFSETQ. CDR3 residues: CASSPGLAGGLSYEQYF. CDR3 in DNA: TGCGCCAGCAGCCCAGGACTAGCGGGGGGACTCTCCTACGAGCAGTACTTC.

CDR3 residues: CASRTSGSPTYEQYF. CDR3 nucleotides: TGTGCCAGCAGGACTAGCGGGAGCCCCACCTACGAGCAGTACTTC. The J gene is TRBJ2-7, the V gene TRBV6-5; TRBD2 matches at 12 bases. Germline CDR1 and CDR2: MNHEY and SVGAGI. V lost 6 bases to trimming and J lost 2 bases; unmatched junction nucleotides: 5. The CDR3 loop spans 15 amino acids.

The CDR3: CASSVGTSGGDTQYF. Written as DNA, the CDR3 is TGTGCCAGCAGCGTAGGTACTAGCGGGGGGGATACGCAGTATTTT. The chain employs TRBV9 and TRBJ2-3, with 12 bases matching TRBD2. The CDR3 loop spans 15 amino acids. The V segment lost 0 bases and the J segment 6 bases; nucleotides outside the gene matches: 2. Germline V gene sequence: CDR1 SGDLS, CDR2 YYNGEE.

This chain uses TRBV30 with TRBJ1-2, with D perhaps matching TRBD1 (5 bases). The CDR3 is made up of 14 amino acids. The V end lost 1 base, the J end lost 4 bases, and 13 bases lay between the germline ends. Germline V gene data show CDR1 as GTSNPN and CDR2 as SVGIG (reference sequence). CDR3 sequence (DNA): TGTGCCTGGAGTGACGATTGGGACCGCTATGGCTACACCTTC. Translating gives CAWSDDWDRYGYTF.

This clone was detected once. The CDR3 is CASSLETVNTEAFF. The DNA for the CDR3 is TGTGCCAGCAGCTTGGAAACGGTGAACACTGAAGCTTTCTTT. The genes are TRBV5-4 and TRBJ1-1; no reliable D call. CDR3 length equals 14 residues. Trimming cost V 0 bases and J 0 bases, with 6 bases left between them. Germline V gene data show CDR1 as SGHNT and CDR2 as YYREEE (reference sequence). Using reference TRBV5-4 and TRBJ1-1 for the parts outside the CDR3, the full variable domain is ETGVTQSPTHLIKTRGQQVTLRCSSQSGHNTVSWYQQALGQGPQFIFQYYREEENGRGNFPPRFSGLQFPNYSSELNVNALELDDSALYLCASSLETVNTEAFFGQGTRLTVV.

The chain uses TRBV6-1 and TRBJ2-3, with 7 positions matching TRBD2. This CDR3 has 13 amino acids. The J segment lost 8 bases and the V segment lost 3 bases, leaving 5 bases of the junction unmatched. Looked up from germline, CDR1 is MNHNS and CDR2 is SASEGT. CDR3 in DNA: TGTGCCAGCAGTGAGTCAGGACTAGGTACGCAGTATTTT. It is translated as CASSESGLGTQYF.

This clone was recorded only once. This rearrangement joins TRBV5-4 to TRBJ2-5, with a tentative D call TRBD1 (5 bases). Looked up from germline, CDR1 is SGHNT and CDR2 is YYREEE (reference sequence). This CDR3 contains 14 residues. V was cut by 4 bases and J by 0 bases, with 10 bases left in between. The CDR3 DNA reads TGTGCCAGCAGCCCACAGGAGTACCAAGAGACCCAGTACTTC. Encoded protein: CASSPQEYQETQYF.

This clone occurred a few times. The rearrangement uses TRBV19 and TRBJ2-5; maybe TRBD2 (7 bases). The end of the DNA aligns better with TRBJ2-7, so the J call may be wrong. This CDR3 has 15 residues. Germline lookup yields CDR1 LNHDA and CDR2 SQIVND (reference sequence). CDR3 in amino acids: CASSIPRGRALEQYF. The CDR3 DNA sequence: TGTGCCAGTAGTATTCCAAGGGGGAGGGCCCTCGAGCAGTACTTC.

The V and J genes are TRBV6-5 and TRBJ1-1, with D unresolved. The CDR3 is 13 amino acids. The V end lost 0 bases, the J end lost 7 bases, and 9 bases lay between the germline ends. Germline V lookup: CDR1 MNHEY, CDR2 SVGAGI. CDR3 coding DNA: TGTGCCAGCAGTTACTCGAACACGGATGAAGCTTTCTTT. It translates to CASSYSNTDEAFF.

The genes are TRBV6-1 and TRBJ2-7; 8 bases align to TRBD1. The CDR3 loop spans 13 amino acids. V shed 10 bases and J 3 bases; nucleotides not matched to a gene: 8. Germline V gives CDR1 MNHNS, CDR2 SASEGT. CDR3 nucleotide sequence: TGTGCCACCAATAGCGGACAGGGCTACGAGCAGTACTTC. This translates into CATNSGQGYEQYF.

This clone was seen just once. The rearrangement links TRBV5-6 to TRBJ1-1; D perhaps matches TRBD1 (5 bases). CDR1 is SGHDT, CDR2 YYEEEE, per germline. The V end was cut by 4 bases, the J end by 6 bases, with 16 bases between. This CDR3 comprises 14 residues. The CDR3 bases are TGTGCCAGCAGCATTCCCCCCAGGGATCCTGAAGCTTTCTTT. Its protein is CASSIPPRDPEAFF.

This clone came up a few times. This sequence joins TRBV5-6 and TRBJ2-7; TRBD2 aligns across 8 bases. The V segment lost 3 bases and the J segment 3 bases; nucleotides outside the gene matches: 2. Germline CDR1 is SGHDT and CDR2 is YYEEEE. This CDR3 comprises 13 residues. CDR3 nucleotide sequence: TGTGCCAGCAGCTACGGGGGGGGCTACGAGCAGTACTTC. It codes for CASSYGGGYEQYF.

This clone was seen once. This sequence joins TRBV5-1 and TRBJ1-2; D gene uncertain. V was cut by 0 bases and J by 4 bases, with 10 bases left in between. Germline V gene data show CDR1 as SGHRS and CDR2 as YFSETQ. This CDR3 comprises 14 residues. This chain's CDR3 is CASSLGGSLYGYTF. CDR3 DNA: TGCGCCAGCAGCTTGGGAGGCTCCCTCTATGGCTACACCTTC.

The DNA for the CDR3 is TGTGCCAGCAGTACCGGAACAGGGTTAGGCAATCAGCCCCAGCATTTT. Protein product: CASSTGTGLGNQPQHF. This chain joins TRBV6-6 and TRBJ1-5, with a tentative D call TRBD1 (6 bases). The CDR3 runs 16 residues. From germline, CDR1 is MNHNY and CDR2 SVGAGI (reference sequence). V was clipped by 5 bases and J by 2 bases, with 16 bases between them.

A few counts support this clone. This sample also contains other DNA sequences that code for the same CDR3. V is TRBV29-1 and J is TRBJ2-7; D is tentatively TRBD1 or TRBD2 (5 bases each). Germline V gene data show CDR1 as SQVTM and CDR2 as ANQGSEA. The V end lost 7 bases, the J end lost 3 bases, and 13 bases lay between the germline ends. This CDR3 region has 12 residues. The CDR3 DNA follows: TGCAGCGCAGGGACGGGCATCTACGAGCAGTACTTC. The encoded protein is CSAGTGIYEQYF.